The 21 T cell receptor beta chains presented below share a single source sample, sequenced in a study of blood T cell repertoires in COVID-19. TCRdb keeps only in-frame clones here, not all; method: immunoSEQ multiplex PCR. The repertoire holds some 240,000 clones, with roughly 87% as singletons. The sequencing sample was made of peripheral blood. Source of these receptors: a man between 60 and 70 years old who had recovered from COVID-19.

The V and J genes are TRBV3-1 (or the pseudogene TRBV3-2) and TRBJ2-5; 13 positions agree with TRBD2. Germline-derived CDR1 and CDR2 are LGHDT and YNNKEL (reference sequence). This CDR3 comprises 15 residues. Trimming removed 7 bases from V and 3 bases from J; junction bases left unmatched: 5. The CDR3 protein is CASTTSGGAKETQYF. The DNA of the CDR3 is TGTGCCAGCACTACTAGCGGGGGGGCTAAAGAGACCCAGTACTTC.

The chain uses TRBV3-1 (or the pseudogene TRBV3-2) and TRBJ2-2; D may be TRBD1 (6 bases). Trimming took off 3 bases at V and 5 bases at J, with 10 bases between the two ends. Germline lookup yields CDR1 LGHDT and CDR2 YNNKEL (reference sequence). This CDR3 is 14 amino acids long. CDR3 sequence: CASSHRGGTGELFF. As DNA, the CDR3 is TGTGCCAGCAGCCATCGAGGGGGAACCGGGGAGCTGTTTTTT.

V gene TRBV24-1 combines with J gene TRBJ2-1; 9 bases agree with TRBD1. CDR1 KGHDR and CDR2 SFDVKD come from the germline V gene. Germline trimming cut 5 bases from V and 8 bases from J; bases unmatched to any gene: 6. CDR3 length: 14 residues. The CDR3 is CATSVPGQGYEQFF. The CDR3 coding sequence is TGTGCCACCAGTGTTCCGGGACAGGGCTATGAGCAGTTCTTC.

The chain combines TRBV11-3 with TRBJ2-7; TRBD2 is a possible D gene (6 bases). V was clipped by 4 bases and J by 1 base, with 17 bases between them. Germline values: CDR1 SGHNT, CDR2 YENEEA. This CDR3 contains 16 residues. CDR3: CASSWKTPGASYEQYV. The CDR3 DNA sequence: TGTGCCAGCAGCTGGAAGACTCCGGGAGCATCCTACGAGCAGTACGTC.

Concerning this clone: Within the sample, other DNA sequences also encode this same CDR3. The CDR3 DNA follows: TGTGCCAGCAGTGAGGGACTAGGCGTCAGCGAGCAGTACGTC. It specifies CASSEGLGVSEQYV. The chain combines TRBV6-1 with TRBJ2-7, with TRBD2 matching over 8 bases. Per the germline V gene, CDR1 is MNHNS and CDR2 is SASEGT. The CDR3 has 14 amino acids. The V segment lost 3 bases and the J segment 6 bases; nucleotides outside the gene matches: 7.

The chain joins TRBV12-3 or TRBV12-4 to TRBJ1-6; no reliable D call. There are 12 residues in the CDR3. Trimming pared 6 bases from V and 9 bases from J, leaving 9 bases between. CDR3 sequence reads: CASSRIGSPLHF. The CDR3 DNA follows: TGTGCCAGCAGCCGAATCGGTTCACCCCTCCACTTT.

This sequence joins TRBV7-9 and TRBJ1-4; 7 bases agree with TRBD1. Germline CDR1 SEHNR, CDR2 FQNEAQ (reference sequence). J gave up 3 bases and V 4 bases, and 2 bases lay outside the gene matches. The CDR3 is 14 residues long. CDR3 DNA: TGTGCCAGCAGCTGGACAGGCCCTAATGAAAAACTGTTTTTT. Encoded protein: CASSWTGPNEKLFF.

The chain is built from TRBV3-1 (or the pseudogene TRBV3-2) and TRBJ1-2; D unclear. Between the trimmed V and J ends, which lost 1 base and 4 bases, there was a span of 4 bases. Germline loops: CDR1 LGHDT, CDR2 YNNKEL (reference sequence). The CDR3 has 12 amino acids. The CDR3 DNA reads as TGTGCCAGCAGCCAAGTCGGCTATGGCTACACCTTC. Protein: CASSQVGYGYTF.

This chain joins TRBV11-2 and TRBJ2-1; D is possibly TRBD1 (6 bases). Germline CDR1 is SGHAT and CDR2 is FQNNGV. The V gene lost 1 base and the J gene lost 14 bases, with 12 bases spanning the gap. The CDR3 runs 12 residues. CDR3 DNA sequence: TGTGCCAGCAGCTTAGGAGGTGGGGGCGAGTTCTTC. Translated, it gives CASSLGGGGEFF.

The chain has TRBV4-1 and TRBJ2-3; TRBD2 might be the D (7 bases). CDR1 and CDR2 (germline): MGHRA, YSYEKL. V dropped 4 bases and J dropped 0 bases, with 14 bases sitting between them. This CDR3 region has 16 residues. In nucleotides, the CDR3 is TGCGCCAGCAGCCCCTGGGGGGGCATGAGCACAGATACGCAGTATTTT. This codes for CASSPWGGMSTDTQYF.

The V call is TRBV5-1, the J call TRBJ1-2; D possibly corresponds to TRBD1 (5 bases). V lost 2 bases and J lost 2, with 16 bases in between. This CDR3 comprises 16 residues. Per germline, CDR1 SGHRS and CDR2 YFSETQ. DNA for the CDR3: TGCGCCAGCAGCTTTGGTAGGGGCCGAGTGAACTATGGCTACACCTTC. Amino acid sequence: CASSFGRGRVNYGYTF.

This clone was detected only once. The CDR3 nucleotides read TGTGCCAGTTATGGACAGGGGGAGAACACCGGGGAGCTGTTTTTT. As protein: CASYGQGENTGELFF. The genes are TRBV6-6 and TRBJ2-2; TRBD1 matches 10 bases. The V gene's germline CDR1 is MNHNY and CDR2 SVGAGI (reference sequence). The V and J ends lost 9 bases and 1 base, in that order; junction bases with no gene match: 5. The CDR3 length is 15 residues.

The V call is TRBV6-6, the J call TRBJ2-7; 7 bases line up with TRBD1. V lost 2 bases to trimming and J lost 6 bases; unmatched junction nucleotides: 7. The V gene's germline CDR1 is MNHNY and CDR2 SVGAGI (reference sequence). The CDR3 runs to 14 residues. The CDR3 is CASSYLDRVGEQYF. DNA for the CDR3: TGTGCCAGCAGTTACCTTGACAGGGTCGGCGAGCAGTACTTC.

This chain connects TRBV11-2 to TRBJ1-3; D is unresolved. V lost 3 bases to trimming and J lost 0 bases, with 9 bases between them. CDR1 and CDR2 from the germline V gene are SGHAT and FQNNGV. The length of the CDR3 is 15 residues. CDR3 sequence (DNA): TGTGCCAGCAGCTTTACCCCCAGCTCTGGAAACACCATATATTTT. This encodes CASSFTPSSGNTIYF.

The chain recombines TRBV7-9 with TRBJ1-4, with TRBD1 as a possible D gene (6 bases). This CDR3 spans 18 amino acids. The germline CDR1 and CDR2 sequences are SEHNR and FQNEAQ (reference sequence). Trimming removed 1 base at V and 0 bases at J, with 15 bases between. CDR3 sequence: CASSLDRDPSSTNEKLFF. CDR3 coding DNA: TGTGCCAGCAGCTTAGACAGGGACCCCTCTTCAACTAATGAAAAACTGTTTTTT.

CDR3 DNA: TGTGCCAGCAGCTCCCCCAACGGGGGGGCCCCGAACACTGAAGCTTTCTTT. Amino acid sequence: CASSSPNGGAPNTEAFF. The chain joins TRBV11-2 to TRBJ1-1, with D tentatively TRBD1 (6 bases). Germline loops: CDR1 SGHAT, CDR2 FQNNGV. V lost 4 bases and J lost 1, with 19 bases in between. CDR3 length: 17 amino acids.

V is TRBV18 and J is TRBJ2-7, with TRBD1 identical over 8 bases. This CDR3 is built from 14 residues. Germline V gene data show CDR1 as KGHSH and CDR2 as LQKENI. Trimming cost V 3 bases and J 2 bases; bases outside gene matches: 3. The CDR3 loop is CASSPDRGPYEQYF. The CDR3 coding sequence is TGTGCCAGCTCACCCGACAGGGGACCCTACGAGCAGTACTTC. Drawing the rest from reference TRBV18 and TRBJ2-7, the complete variable domain is NAGVMQNPRHLVRRRGQEARLRCSPMKGHSHVYWYRQLPEEGLKFMVYLQKENIIDESGMPKERFSAEFPKEGPSILRIQQVVRGDSAAYFCASSPDRGPYEQYFGPGTRLTVT.

The chain employs TRBV2 and TRBJ1-6; 8 bases align to TRBD1. Per the germline V gene, CDR1 is SNHLY and CDR2 is FYNNEI. The length of the CDR3 is 14 residues. J was trimmed by 7 bases and V by 4 bases; bases with no gene match: 3. The CDR3 DNA reads TGTGCCAGCAGTGTGGACAGGGCCAATTCACCCCTCCACTTT. Its translation: CASSVDRANSPLHF.

The V gene is TRBV30, the J gene TRBJ1-6; TRBD1 agrees at 8 bases. Germline-derived CDR1 and CDR2 are GTSNPN and SVGIG (reference sequence). There are 13 residues in the CDR3. V gave up 5 bases and J gave up 7 bases; unmatched junction bases: 4. CDR3 DNA sequence: TGTGCCTGGGGACAGGGAGGAAATTCACCCCTCCACTTT. Translating gives CAWGQGGNSPLHF.

The rearrangement uses TRBV12-5 and TRBJ1-4, with TRBD1 matching 7 bases. With 5 bases clipped from V and 8 bases from J, the junction kept 8 bases outside the gene matches. CDR3 size: 14 residues. In germline, CDR1 is LGHNT, CDR2 FRNRAP. Here the CDR3 DNA reads TGTGCTAGTGGTCATGACAGGGTAGGGGAAAAACTGTTTTTT. Protein sequence: CASGHDRVGEKLFF.

A remark on this clone: No conserved phenylalanine or tryptophan ends this CDR3, so it is likely a read error. Because the CDR3's place on the DNA is in doubt, the DNA is left out and the CDR3 is given as listed by TCRdb. This rearrangement joins TRBV21-1 to TRBJ2-7; the table's D gene call, TRBD2, was not cross checked with the DNA. TRBV21-1 is marked as a pseudogene. A total of 11 residues make up the CDR3, ends included. This CDR3 reads CASPLGGEGVS.